This record looks at one T cell receptor (beta chain) sequence and its context. The entry originates in a study of shared clonotypes between healthy human individuals. In the naive CD8 group, cells lacked CD45RO and were positively selected for CCR7, so terminally differentiated effector memory CD45RA+ cells were left out. Among the donors, all were Caucasian adults who lived in Nashville, Tennessee. Sequencing was performed with immunoSEQ multiplex PCR; in TCRdb, only in-frame clones are kept and a portion is missing. The sample contains roughly 650,000 clones, around 96% of which appear only once. V was cut by 0 bases and J by 0 bases, with 11 bases left in between. CDR3 length: 16 residues. Germline CDR1 reads SGHRS; CDR2 reads YFSETQ.

The source of this sequence is a woman between 25 and 40 years old in good health. The sequenced material came from naive CD8+ T cells sorted from blood. This chain connects TRBV5-1 to TRBJ2-3; D unclear. CDR3 loop: CASSLAGSASTDTQYF. The CDR3 bases are TGCGCCAGCAGCTTGGCTGGGTCCGCTAGCACAGATACGCAGTATTTT.